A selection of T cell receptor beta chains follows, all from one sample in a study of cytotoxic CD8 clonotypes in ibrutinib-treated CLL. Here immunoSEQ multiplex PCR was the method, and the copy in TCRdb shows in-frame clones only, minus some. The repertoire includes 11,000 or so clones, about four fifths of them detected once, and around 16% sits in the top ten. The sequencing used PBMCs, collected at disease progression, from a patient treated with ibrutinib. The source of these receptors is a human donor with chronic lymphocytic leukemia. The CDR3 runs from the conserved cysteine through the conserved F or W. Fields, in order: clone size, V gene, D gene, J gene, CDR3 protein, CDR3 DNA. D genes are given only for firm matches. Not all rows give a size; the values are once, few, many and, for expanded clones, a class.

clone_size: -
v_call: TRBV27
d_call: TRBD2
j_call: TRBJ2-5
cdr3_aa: CASSLSVGGVLGETQYF
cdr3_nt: TGTGCCAGCAGTTTATCGGTGGGAGGGGTTTTGGGAGAGACCCAGTACTTC

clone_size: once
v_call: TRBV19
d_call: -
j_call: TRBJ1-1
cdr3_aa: CASSIRTQGKGYTEAFF
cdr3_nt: TGTGCCAGTAGTATACGAACGCAGGGTAAAGGGTACACTGAAGCTTTCTTT

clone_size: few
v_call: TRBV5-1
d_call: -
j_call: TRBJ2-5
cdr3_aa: CASSLVRGVEETQYF
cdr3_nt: TGCGCCAGCAGCTTGGTCAGAGGAGTAGAAGAGACCCAGTACTTC

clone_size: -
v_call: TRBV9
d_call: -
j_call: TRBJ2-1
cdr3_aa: CASSVEGWPYNEQFF
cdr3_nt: TGTGCCAGCAGCGTGGAGGGATGGCCCTACAATGAGCAGTTCTTC

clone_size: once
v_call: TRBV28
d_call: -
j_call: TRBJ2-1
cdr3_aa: CASSLSPRGISYNEQFF
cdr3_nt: TGTGCCAGCAGTTTATCCCCTAGAGGGATAAGCTACAATGAGCAGTTCTTC

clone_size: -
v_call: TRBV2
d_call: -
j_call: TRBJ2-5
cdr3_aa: CASSEPRATQYF
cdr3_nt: TGTGCCAGCAGTGAGCCCAGGGCGACCCAGTACTTC

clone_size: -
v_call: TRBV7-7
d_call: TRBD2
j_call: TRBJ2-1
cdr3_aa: CASSVGGAYNEQFF
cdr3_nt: TGTGCTAGCAGCGTCGGGGGGGCCTACAATGAGCAGTTCTTC

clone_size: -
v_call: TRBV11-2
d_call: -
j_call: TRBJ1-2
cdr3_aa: CASSLGGGYGYTF
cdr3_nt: TGTGCCAGCAGCCTGGGGGGGGGCTATGGCTACACCTTC

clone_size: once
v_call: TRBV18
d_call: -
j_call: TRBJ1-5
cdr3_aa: CASSRFESNQPQHF
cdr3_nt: TGTGCCAGCTCTAGATTCGAGAGCAATCAGCCCCAGCATTTT

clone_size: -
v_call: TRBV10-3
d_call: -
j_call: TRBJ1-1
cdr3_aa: CAISVGGKDTEAFF
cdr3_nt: TGTGCCATCAGTGTGGGGGGGAAGGACACTGAAGCTTTCTTT

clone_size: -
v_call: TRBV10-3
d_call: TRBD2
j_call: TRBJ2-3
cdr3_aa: CAAASGGSTDTQYF
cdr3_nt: TGTGCCGCCGCTAGCGGGGGCTCCACAGATACGCAGTATTTT

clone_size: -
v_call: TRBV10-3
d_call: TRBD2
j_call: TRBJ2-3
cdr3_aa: CAISESLAGVIHTQYF
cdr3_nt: TGTGCCATCAGTGAGTCCCTAGCGGGAGTCATTCATACGCAGTATTTT

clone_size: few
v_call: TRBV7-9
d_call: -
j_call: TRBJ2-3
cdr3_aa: CASREGYSSTDTQYF
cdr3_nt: TGTGCCAGCAGGGAGGGATATTCTAGCACAGATACGCAGTATTTT

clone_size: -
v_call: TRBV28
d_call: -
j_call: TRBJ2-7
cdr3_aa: CASSLFGGSHPYEQYF
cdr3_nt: TGTGCCAGCAGTTTATTTGGAGGGAGCCATCCCTACGAGCAGTACTTC

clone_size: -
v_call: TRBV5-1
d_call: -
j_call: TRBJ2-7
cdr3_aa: CASSGRLGDEQYF
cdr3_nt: TGCGCCAGCAGCGGAAGATTGGGGGACGAGCAGTACTTC

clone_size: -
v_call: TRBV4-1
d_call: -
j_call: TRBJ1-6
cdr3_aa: CASSQDGRGESYNSPLHF
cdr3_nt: TGCGCCAGCAGCCAAGATGGCAGGGGCGAATCCTATAATTCACCCCTCCACTTT

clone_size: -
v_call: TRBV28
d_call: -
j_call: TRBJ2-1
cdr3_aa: CASTKGVAVSYNEQFF
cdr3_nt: TGTGCCAGCACTAAGGGGGTAGCGGTTTCCTACAATGAGCAGTTCTTC

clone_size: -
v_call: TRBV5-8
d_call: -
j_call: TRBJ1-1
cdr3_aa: CASSPGSLMNTEAFF
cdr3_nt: TGTGCCAGCAGCCCCGGCAGCCTGATGAACACTGAAGCTTTCTTT

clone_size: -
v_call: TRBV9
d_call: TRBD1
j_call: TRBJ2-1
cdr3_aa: CASRSDLDRDNEQFF
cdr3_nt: TGTGCCAGCAGGTCAGACTTGGACAGGGACAATGAGCAGTTCTTC

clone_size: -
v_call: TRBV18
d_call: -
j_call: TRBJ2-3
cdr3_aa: CASSPLGGWGTDTQYF
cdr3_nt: TGTGCCAGCTCACCCCTCGGGGGCTGGGGCACAGATACGCAGTATTTT

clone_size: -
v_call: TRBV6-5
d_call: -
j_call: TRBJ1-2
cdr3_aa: CASTSPPQDYGYTF
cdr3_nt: TGTGCCAGTACATCGCCCCCCCAAGACTATGGCTACACCTTC

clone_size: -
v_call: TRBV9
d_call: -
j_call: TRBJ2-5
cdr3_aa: CASSPRTMAGSRTQYF
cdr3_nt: TGTGCCAGCAGCCCAAGAACTATGGCGGGATCTCGGACCCAGTACTTC

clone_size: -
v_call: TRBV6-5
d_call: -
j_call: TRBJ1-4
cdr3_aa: CASRVRDRNSAGLFF
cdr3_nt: TGTGCCAGCAGAGTTAGGGACCGTAACTCAGCAGGACTGTTTTTT

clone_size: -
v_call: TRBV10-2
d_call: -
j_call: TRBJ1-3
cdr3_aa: CAVSHRTSGNTIYF
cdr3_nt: TGCGCCGTATCACACAGGACCTCTGGAAACACCATATATTTT